These 19 T cell receptor beta chains share one sample of origin, sequenced in a study of immune evolution from preneoplasia to lung adenocarcinoma. The protocol was immunoSEQ multiplex PCR, while the TCRdb copy is restricted to in-frame clones and leaves out a portion. The table shows around 3,700 clones, with around 76% occurring only once. The sample comprised FFPE invasive lung adenocarcinoma tissue. Receptors originate from a person aged 65-85 years with invasive lung adenocarcinoma.

This clone was recorded once. The gene calls are TRBV10-2 and TRBJ2-5, with TRBD2 identical over 13 bases. This CDR3 region has 16 residues. The J segment lost 2 bases and the V segment lost 6 bases, leaving 6 bases of the junction unmatched. The germline V gene encodes CDR1 WSHSY and CDR2 SAAADI. CDR3 in DNA: TGCGCCAGCAGAGCCAGGACTAGCGGGGGACAAGAGACCCAGTACTTC. This gives the protein CASRARTSGGQETQYF.

J is TRBJ2-3 and V is TRBV5-1; 8 positions match TRBD2. There are 14 residues in the CDR3. Germline V gene lookup returns CDR1 SGHRS and CDR2 YFSETQ. J was trimmed by 2 bases and V by 3 bases; bases with no gene match: 2. CDR3 loop: CASSSGLATDTQYF. CDR3 sequence (DNA): TGCGCCAGCAGCTCCGGACTAGCCACAGATACGCAGTATTTT.

By share, this clone counts as hyperexpanded. J is TRBJ2-3 and V is TRBV14; no firm D call. The CDR3 sequence is 15 residues long. Germline V gene lookup returns CDR1 SGHDN and CDR2 FVKESK. The V gene lost 1 base and the J gene lost 6 bases, with 14 bases spanning the gap. The CDR3 sequence: CASSQVSKVRDTQYF. The CDR3, as DNA: TGTGCCAGCAGCCAAGTCTCCAAGGTTAGGGATACGCAGTATTTT.

The chain employs TRBV5-1 and TRBJ1-2, with TRBD1 matching 9 bases. Per the germline V gene, CDR1 is SGHRS and CDR2 is YFSETQ. V shed 4 bases, J shed 8 bases, and the junction held 6 bases outside the gene matches. This CDR3 has 13 residues. DNA for the CDR3: TGCGCCAGCAGCCGGGACAGGGAGTGGGGCTACACCTTC. Its protein product is CASSRDREWGYTF.

The chain recombines TRBV10-3 with TRBJ2-3; 9 bases map to TRBD2. The CDR3 runs to 17 residues. In germline, CDR1 is ENHRY, CDR2 SYGVKD. Losses at the gene ends were 3 bases for V and 1 base for J; bases not matched to a gene: 8. The CDR3 loop reads CAISETASGVRTDTQYF. CDR3 DNA sequence: TGTGCCATCAGTGAAACTGCTAGCGGGGTTCGCACAGATACGCAGTATTTT.

The rearrangement joins TRBV27 to TRBJ2-1; 9 nucleotides agree with TRBD1. V lost 8 bases, J lost 5 bases, and 10 bases stayed unmatched. Germline CDR1 MNHEY, CDR2 SMNVEV (reference sequence). CDR3 length: 15 residues. CDR3 loop: CASQLGTGTNNEQFF. The CDR3 nucleotides read TGTGCCAGCCAGCTCGGGACAGGGACAAACAATGAGCAGTTCTTC.

The chain combines TRBV29-1 with TRBJ2-7; unclear D gene. The CDR3 sequence is 13 residues long. Trimming cost V 3 bases and J 2 bases, with 11 bases left between them. Germline values: CDR1 SQVTM, CDR2 ANQGSEA. The CDR3: CSVEGRAPYEQYF. The CDR3 nucleotides read TGCAGCGTTGAGGGCCGGGCCCCCTACGAGCAGTACTTC.

This chain's CDR3 is CASSPTPGQGNYEQYF. CDR3 bases: TGTGCCAGCAGCCCGACGCCGGGACAGGGGAACTACGAGCAGTACTTC. The chain is built from TRBV7-9 and TRBJ2-7; 10 bases agree with TRBD1. The CDR3 runs 16 residues. V dropped 5 bases and J dropped 3; count of bases not matched to a gene: 10. In germline, CDR1 is SEHNR, CDR2 FQNEAQ (reference sequence).

The chain links TRBV6-1 to TRBJ2-7; 8 positions agree with TRBD2. V trimming: 9 bases; J trimming: 2 bases; junction bases outside the gene matches: 9. The length of the CDR3 is 14 residues. Per the germline V gene, CDR1 is MNHNS and CDR2 is SASEGT. The CDR3 sequence is CASVRRGGTYEQYF. The CDR3 nucleotides are TGTGCCAGTGTCCGACGCGGGGGGACCTACGAGCAGTACTTC.

This clone showed up just a few times. V is TRBV7-8 and J is TRBJ2-7; TRBD2 might be the D (6 bases). Trimming removed 3 bases at V and 5 bases at J, with 17 bases between. Germline CDR1 SGHVS, CDR2 FQNEAQ. The CDR3 is made up of 15 amino acids. This CDR3 reads CASSFNQGLGDEQYF. In nucleotides, the CDR3 is TGTGCCAGCAGCTTCAACCAGGGACTGGGCGACGAGCAGTACTTC.

The rearrangement links TRBV27 to TRBJ1-1, with TRBD1 matching 10 bases. The CDR3 spans 14 residues. Germline CDR1 MNHEY, CDR2 SMNVEV (reference sequence). With 3 bases clipped from V and 3 bases from J, the junction kept 1 base outside the gene matches. CDR3 nucleotides: TGTGCCAGCAGTTTGACAGGGGGCCACACTGAAGCTTTCTTT. This sequence encodes CASSLTGGHTEAFF.

The V call is TRBV18, the J call TRBJ1-5, with no clear D. The CDR3 has 15 residues. V was clipped by 2 bases and J by 5 bases, with 13 bases between them. Germline V gene data show CDR1 as KGHSH and CDR2 as LQKENI. In nucleotides, the CDR3 is TGTGCCAGCTCACCATTTTCGGGCCCCCATCAGCCCCAGCATTTT. This sequence encodes CASSPFSGPHQPQHF. Based on the CDR3 plus reference TRBV18 and TRBJ1-5, the full variable domain is NAGVMQNPRHLVRRRGQEARLRCSPMKGHSHVYWYRQLPEEGLKFMVYLQKENIIDESGMPKERFSAEFPKEGPSILRIQQVVRGDSAAYFCASSPFSGPHQPQHFGDGTRLSIL.

The chain links TRBV5-1 to TRBJ2-2; 8 bases agree with TRBD2. The CDR3 contains 14 residues. Germline V gene data show CDR1 as SGHRS and CDR2 as YFSETQ. Trimming took 6 bases from V and 4 from J; bases not matched to a gene: 5. The CDR3 sequence: CASNRAGGTGELFF. CDR3 in DNA: TGCGCCAGCAATCGGGCGGGAGGCACCGGGGAGCTGTTTTTT. Drawing the rest from reference TRBV5-1 and TRBJ2-2, the complete variable domain is KAGVTQTPRYLIKTRGQQVTLSCSPISGHRSVSWYQQTPGQGLQFLFEYFSETQRNKGNFPGRFSGRQFSNSRSEMNVSTLELGDSALYLCASNRAGGTGELFFGEGSRLTVL.

The CDR3 loop is CASSIEDRGLAGVTRELFF. The CDR3 DNA is TGTGCCAGCAGCATAGAGGACAGGGGGCTGGCGGGAGTTACCAGGGAGCTGTTTTTT. The genes are TRBV7-8 and TRBJ2-2; TRBD1 matches at 11 bases. This CDR3 has 19 amino acids. The V gene's germline CDR1 is SGHVS and CDR2 FQNEAQ. The V segment lost 5 bases and the J segment 9 bases; nucleotides outside the gene matches: 20.

V gene TRBV28 combines with J gene TRBJ1-5; tentatively, D is TRBD1 (5 bases). V was pared by 4 bases and J by 1 base, with 8 bases between. CDR3 length: 14 amino acids. Germline values: CDR1 MDHEN, CDR2 SYDVKM. In DNA form, the CDR3 reads TGTGCCAGCAGTTGGGGGGGGAGCAATCAGCCCCAGCATTTT. Amino acid sequence: CASSWGGSNQPQHF.

The chain uses TRBV18 and TRBJ1-5, with D perhaps matching TRBD1 (5 bases). This CDR3 region has 15 residues. V lost 6 bases and J 6 bases, leaving 18 bases between the germline ends. The germline V gene has CDR1 KGHSH and CDR2 LQKENI. The CDR3 region is CASSPGGDSSQPQHF. CDR3 nucleotide sequence: TGTGCCAGCTCCCCCGGGGGGGATTCAAGTCAGCCCCAGCATTTT.

The rearrangement links TRBV4-1 to TRBJ1-2; the D gene is possibly TRBD1 (6 bases). V was cut by 0 bases and J by 8 bases, with 22 bases left in between. CDR1 and CDR2 from the germline V gene are MGHRA and YSYEKL. The CDR3 spans 17 residues. CDR3 DNA sequence: TGCGCCAGCAGCCAAGATAGTGAGGGGGTTCAACAAGGGGGCTACACCTTC. Its protein product is CASSQDSEGVQQGGYTF.

The chain links TRBV18 to TRBJ2-3; the D gene is possibly TRBD2 (5 bases). Germline assignment: CDR1 KGHSH and CDR2 LQKENI. This CDR3 has 15 amino acids. The germline V and J ends were trimmed by 2 bases and 2 bases, with 11 bases remaining between them. The CDR3 region has the DNA TGTGCCAGCTCACCAGGACTGTCTTACACAGATACGCAGTATTTT. Translation: CASSPGLSYTDTQYF.

This clone was picked up a small number of times. The genes are TRBV9 and TRBJ2-3, with a tentative D call TRBD2 (6 bases). V was cut by 2 bases and J by 3 bases, with 7 bases left in between. Germline V CDR1 and CDR2: SGDLS, YYNGEE. The CDR3 contains 13 residues. CDR3 sequence (DNA): TGTGCCAGCAGCGTCCTAGCGACAGATACGCAGTATTTT. The encoded protein is CASSVLATDTQYF.